The present T cell receptor (beta chain) was sequenced within a study of blood T cell repertoires in COVID-19 (TCRdb year 2020). Some background on the complete study: Collaborator samples came from the United States, Italy and Spain and covered acute and convalescent phases of COVID-19. A de-identified subject ID, COVID-19 status, age in years and sex were almost always included in the sample metadata. The repertoires were made available in a free public database intended to serve as a resource for research on the immune response to SARS-CoV-2. The samples were drawn from two sources: the first 160 participants of the ongoing ImmuneRACE study, and 950 to 1,500 subjects contributed by 6 global collaborators. The material from the prospective study consisted of cDNA or gDNA derived from T cells, B-cell-depleted T cells, or PBMCs. HLA class I and class II types, where available, came from metadata supplied by the sample provider rather than from assay-based typing. Deeply sampled blood TCRbeta repertoires from subjects exposed to, actively infected with, or recovered from COVID-19 were included in the dataset. General findings and caveats noted by the study authors: The quantity of clinical and demographic metadata differed by source and by participant and was supplied without curation.

In regard to this clone: No antigen is known for it. There are no base qualities to consult, and no much larger clone falls within one base.

V gives up 5 bases and J gives up 5 bases, and the segment between their germline ends measures 9 bases. Including cysteine and phenylalanine, the CDR3 has 12 amino acids. The entry retains the CDR3 DNA only, 36 bases that are in frame from base 1. CDR1 and CDR2 are read off the germline V gene as MDHEN and SYDVKM. In Seattle, one collaborating source enrolled patients while the infection was active and tracked those patients longitudinally over the course of disease. The collaborating institutions used their own protocols to collect whole blood in K2EDTA tubes. For TCRbeta analysis, collaborator samples were shipped as frozen whole blood, as isolated PBMCs, or as DNA extracted from either sample type. TCRbeta CDR3 regions were amplified from genomic DNA using the immunoSEQ Assay, a bias-controlled multiplex PCR. In the authors' own workflow: The number of nucleated cells in each sample was estimated by amplification of reference gene primers within the assay. Sequence reads were collapsed and filtered to measure the absolute abundance of every unique TCRbeta CDR3 rearrangement. For each sample, productive Simpson clonality was calculated as the square root of Simpson's diversity index over productive rearrangements. This immuneACCESS table, as held by TCRdb, lists in-frame sequences with V and J called but not all clones. Of the missing ones, under half trace to an unresolved V gene in checked studies; the others have no known cause. That table gives V, J and clone size, and the DNA gave D and trimming. The sample includes over 250,000 clones, with about 90% observed a single time. Clones ranked in the top ten supply about 9.4% of the sample.

The sample consisted of peripheral blood. This clonotype was obtained from a woman between 65 and 79 years old with COVID-19, enrolled during active disease. The rearrangement joined TRBV28 to TRBJ2-5; tentative D gene TRBD2, with 5 bases matching. The CDR3 has the sequence CASSRRGETQYF. The sequenced DNA: TGTGCCAGCAGTAGGAGAGGGGAGACCCAGTACTTC.